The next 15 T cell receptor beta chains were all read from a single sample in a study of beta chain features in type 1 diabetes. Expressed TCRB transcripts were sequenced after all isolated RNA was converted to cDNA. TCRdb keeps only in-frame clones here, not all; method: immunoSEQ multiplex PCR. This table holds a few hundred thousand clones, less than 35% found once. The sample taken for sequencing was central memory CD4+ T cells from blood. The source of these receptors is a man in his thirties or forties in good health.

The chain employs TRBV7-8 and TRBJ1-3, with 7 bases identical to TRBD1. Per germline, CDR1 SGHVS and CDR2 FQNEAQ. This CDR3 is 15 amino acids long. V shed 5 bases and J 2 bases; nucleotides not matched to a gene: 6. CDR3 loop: CASSPGDRAGNTIYF. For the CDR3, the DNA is TGTGCCAGCAGCCCCGGAGACAGGGCTGGAAACACCATATATTTT.

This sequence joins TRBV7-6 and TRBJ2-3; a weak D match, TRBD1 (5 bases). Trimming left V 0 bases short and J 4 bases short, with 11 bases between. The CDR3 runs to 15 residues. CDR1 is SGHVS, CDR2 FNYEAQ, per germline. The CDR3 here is CASSLARQGADTQYF. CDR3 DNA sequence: TGTGCCAGCAGCTTAGCGCGGCAGGGCGCAGATACGCAGTATTTT.

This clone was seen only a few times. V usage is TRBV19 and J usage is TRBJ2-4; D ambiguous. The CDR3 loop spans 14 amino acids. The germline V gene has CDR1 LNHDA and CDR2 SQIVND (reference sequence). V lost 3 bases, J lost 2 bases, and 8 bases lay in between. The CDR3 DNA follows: TGTGCCAGTAGTATCGCAGGAACCAAAAACATTCAGTACTTC. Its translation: CASSIAGTKNIQYF.

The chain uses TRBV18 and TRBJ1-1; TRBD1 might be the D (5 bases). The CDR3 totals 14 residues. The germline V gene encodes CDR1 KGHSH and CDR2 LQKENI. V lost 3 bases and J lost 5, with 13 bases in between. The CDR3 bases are TGTGCCAGCTCACCCCCTGAGGGGCGGACTGAAGCTTTCTTT. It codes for CASSPPEGRTEAFF.

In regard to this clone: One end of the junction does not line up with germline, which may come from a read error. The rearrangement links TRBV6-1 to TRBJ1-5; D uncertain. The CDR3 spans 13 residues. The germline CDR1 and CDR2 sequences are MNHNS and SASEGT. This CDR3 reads CASNERANQPQHF. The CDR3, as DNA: TGTGCCAGCAATGAAAGGGCCAATCAGCCCCAGCATTTT.

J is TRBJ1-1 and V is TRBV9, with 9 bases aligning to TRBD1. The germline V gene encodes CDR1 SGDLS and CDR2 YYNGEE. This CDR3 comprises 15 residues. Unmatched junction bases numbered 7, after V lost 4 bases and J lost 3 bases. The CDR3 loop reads CASSPGTGRDTEAFF. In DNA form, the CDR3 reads TGTGCCAGCAGCCCTGGGACAGGGAGGGACACTGAAGCTTTCTTT.

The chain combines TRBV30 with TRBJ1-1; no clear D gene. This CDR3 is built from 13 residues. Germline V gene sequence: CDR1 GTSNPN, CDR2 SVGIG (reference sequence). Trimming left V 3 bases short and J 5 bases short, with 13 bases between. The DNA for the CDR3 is TGTGCCTGGAGCCAGGTATTGAGAACTGAAGCTTTCTTT. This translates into CAWSQVLRTEAFF.

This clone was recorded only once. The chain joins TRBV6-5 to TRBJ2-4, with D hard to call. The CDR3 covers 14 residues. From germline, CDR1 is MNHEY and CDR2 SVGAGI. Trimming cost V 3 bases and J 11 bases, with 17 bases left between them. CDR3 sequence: CASSYNKEPGLQYF. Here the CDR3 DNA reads TGTGCCAGCAGTTATAATAAGGAGCCGGGCCTTCAGTACTTC.

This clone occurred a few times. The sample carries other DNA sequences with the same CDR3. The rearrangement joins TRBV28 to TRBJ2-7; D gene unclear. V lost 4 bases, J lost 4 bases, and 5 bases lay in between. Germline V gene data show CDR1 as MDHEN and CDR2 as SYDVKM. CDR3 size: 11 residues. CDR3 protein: CASSSQYEQYF. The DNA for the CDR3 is TGTGCCAGCAGTTCCCAATACGAGCAGTACTTC.

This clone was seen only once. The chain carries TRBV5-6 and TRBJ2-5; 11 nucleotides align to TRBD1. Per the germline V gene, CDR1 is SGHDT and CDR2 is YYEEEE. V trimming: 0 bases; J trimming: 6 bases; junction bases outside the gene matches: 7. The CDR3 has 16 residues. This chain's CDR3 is CASSLDLGQGGKTQYF. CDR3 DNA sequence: TGTGCCAGCAGCTTGGATCTGGGACAGGGGGGAAAGACCCAGTACTTC.

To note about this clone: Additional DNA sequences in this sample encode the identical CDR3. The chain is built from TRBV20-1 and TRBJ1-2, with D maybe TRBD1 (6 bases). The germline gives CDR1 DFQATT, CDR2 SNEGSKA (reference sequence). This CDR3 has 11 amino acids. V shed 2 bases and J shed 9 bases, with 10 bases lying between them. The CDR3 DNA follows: TGCAGTGCTAGACAGGGGATGAGCTACACCTTC. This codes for CSARQGMSYTF.

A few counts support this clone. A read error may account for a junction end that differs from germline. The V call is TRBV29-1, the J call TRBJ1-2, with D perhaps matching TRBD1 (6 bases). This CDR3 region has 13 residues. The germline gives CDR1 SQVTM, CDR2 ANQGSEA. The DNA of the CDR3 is TGCAGCGTAGAAGACAGGAGCGCCTATGGCTACACCTTC. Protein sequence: CSVEDRSAYGYTF. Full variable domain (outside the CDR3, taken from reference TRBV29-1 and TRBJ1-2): SAVISQKPSRDICQRGTSLTIQCQVDSQVTMMFWYRQQPGQSLTLIATANQGSEATYESGFVIDKFPISRPNLTFSTLTVSNMSPEDSSIYLCSVEDRSAYGYTFGSGTRLTVV.

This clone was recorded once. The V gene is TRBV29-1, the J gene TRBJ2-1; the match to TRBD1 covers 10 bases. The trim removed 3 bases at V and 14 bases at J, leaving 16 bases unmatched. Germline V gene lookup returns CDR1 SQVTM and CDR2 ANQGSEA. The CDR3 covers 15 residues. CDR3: CSVEAGQGFTTGEFF. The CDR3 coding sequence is TGCAGCGTTGAGGCGGGACAGGGGTTTACTACGGGCGAGTTCTTC.

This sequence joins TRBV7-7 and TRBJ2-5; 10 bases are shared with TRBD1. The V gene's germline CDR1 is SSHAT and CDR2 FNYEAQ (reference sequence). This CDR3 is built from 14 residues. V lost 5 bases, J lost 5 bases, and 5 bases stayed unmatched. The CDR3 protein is CASSQGTGEETQYF. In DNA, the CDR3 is TGTGCCAGCAGCCAAGGGACAGGGGAGGAGACCCAGTACTTC.

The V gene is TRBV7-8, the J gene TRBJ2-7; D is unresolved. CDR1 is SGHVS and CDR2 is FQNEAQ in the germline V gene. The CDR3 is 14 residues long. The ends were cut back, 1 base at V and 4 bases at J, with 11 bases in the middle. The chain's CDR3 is CASSLGLRLYEQYF. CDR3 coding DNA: TGTGCCAGCAGCTTAGGTTTGCGCCTATACGAGCAGTACTTC.